The next 32 T cell receptor beta chains were all read from a single sample in a study of T-cell reconstitution after alpha-beta-depleted transplantation in children. For TCRbeta, the library was prepared with unique molecular identifiers. TCRdb redid the calling of the PCR reads with MiXCR, one entry per CDR3 protein. The sample holds 600,000 to 700,000 distinct CDR3 sequences; around a sixth are singletons and the top ten take 1.1%. Sequenced material: PBMCs from the stem cell graft donor, taken from the stem cell graft. These receptors all stem from a human donor who donated a stem cell graft to a child with acute myeloid leukemia.

This clonotype occurred many times. The chain is built from TRBV5-8 and TRBJ2-1; the D gene is possibly TRBD2 (7 bases). Looked up from germline, CDR1 is SGHTS and CDR2 is YDEGEE. This CDR3 comprises 13 residues. The V and J ends lost 2 bases and 9 bases respectively, with 12 bases between them. The CDR3 nucleotides read TGTGCCAGCAGCTTTCGGGGGGCGATTGAGCAGTTCTTC. Translated, it gives CASSFRGAIEQFF.

The chain joins TRBV25-1 to TRBJ2-7; TRBD1 matches at 8 bases. The germline CDR1 and CDR2 sequences are MGHDK and SYGVNS. The V and J ends lost 2 bases and 3 bases, in that order; junction bases with no gene match: 9. The CDR3 length is 16 residues. The chain's CDR3 is CASSERDRGIFYEQYV. Written as DNA, the CDR3 is TGTGCCAGCAGTGAACGCGACAGGGGAATATTCTACGAGCAGTACGTC.

This clonotype was detected once. The rearrangement links TRBV14 to TRBJ2-7; D is tentatively TRBD1 or TRBD2 (5 bases each). V lost 0 bases and J lost 5, with 8 bases in between. The CDR3 is 13 residues long. From germline, CDR1 is SGHDN and CDR2 FVKESK. The CDR3 DNA is TGTGCCAGCAGCCAAGACTTGGGGGACGAGCAGTACGTC. It translates to CASSQDLGDEQYV.

The chain uses TRBV28 and TRBJ1-1; 9 bases are a match to TRBD1. Germline CDR1 reads MDHEN; CDR2 reads SYDVKM. J was trimmed by 0 bases and V by 10 bases; bases with no gene match: 6. CDR3 length equals 14 residues. CDR3 DNA sequence: TGTGCCATAATAAGGACAGGGGTGAACACTGAAGCTTTCTTT. As protein: CAIIRTGVNTEAFF. The full variable domain, with the rest looked up from reference TRBV28 and TRBJ1-1, is DVKVTQSSRYLVKRTGEKVFLECVQDMDHENMFWYRQDPGLGLRLIYFSYDVKMKEKGDIPEGYSVSREKKERFSLILESASTNQTSMYLCAIIRTGVNTEAFFGQGTRLTVV.

On this clonotype: With a much larger clone just one base away, this may be a read error. The chain links TRBV7-8 to TRBJ1-1; weak D call: TRBD1 (6 bases). This CDR3 is built from 15 residues. Per germline, CDR1 SGHVS and CDR2 FQNEAQ. The CDR3 region has the DNA TGTGCCAGCAGCCCTCGGGACACTCTGAACACTAAAGCTTTCTTT. This codes for CASSPRDTLNTKAFF.

This clonotype was seen at least ten times. The rearrangement joins TRBV7-8 to TRBJ2-1; no reliable D call. Trimming cost V 3 bases and J 3 bases, with 3 bases left between them. The germline CDR1 and CDR2 sequences are SGHVS and FQNEAQ. CDR3 length equals 12 residues. The CDR3 DNA is TGTGCCAGCAGCTTCGACTACAATGAGCAGTTCTTC. It yields the protein CASSFDYNEQFF.

This clonotype was detected a few times. This rearrangement joins TRBV7-9 to TRBJ1-2, with unresolved D. The CDR3 consists of 13 residues. The V end was cut by 5 bases, the J end by 4 bases, with 11 bases between. Germline CDR1 SEHNR, CDR2 FQNEAQ (reference sequence). The CDR3 loop reads CASSGGDRYGYTF. CDR3 nucleotide sequence: TGTGCCAGCAGCGGCGGGGATCGCTATGGCTACACCTTC.

This clonotype was counted only a few times. The chain has TRBV12-3 or TRBV12-4 and TRBJ2-3; D gene ambiguous. V lost 4 bases and J 0 bases, leaving 11 bases between the germline ends. This CDR3 is 15 amino acids long. CDR3 loop: CASSSVGASTDTQYF. In nucleotides, the CDR3 is TGTGCCAGCAGTTCGGTAGGAGCTAGCACAGATACGCAGTATTTT.

The gene calls are TRBV7-9 and TRBJ1-1; D gene ambiguous. V was trimmed by 8 bases and J by 7 bases, leaving 14 bases between them. This CDR3 region has 12 residues. Germline V gene data show CDR1 as SEHNR and CDR2 as FQNEAQ (reference sequence). The CDR3 spells CASYRPAGEAFF. Here the CDR3 DNA reads TGTGCCAGCTACCGGCCGGCAGGTGAAGCTTTCTTT. Full variable domain (rest looked up from reference TRBV7-9 and TRBJ1-1): DTGVSQNPRHKITKRGQNVTFRCDPISEHNRLYWYRQTLGQGPEFLTYFQNEAQLEKSRLLSDRFSAERPKGSFSTLEIQRTEQGDSAMYLCASYRPAGEAFFGQGTRLTVV.

This clonotype has just a few counts. The genes are TRBV12-3 or TRBV12-4 and TRBJ1-5; D remains ambiguous. This CDR3 contains 18 residues. Trimming stripped 5 bases from V and 6 bases from J, with 26 bases between. CDR3 in DNA: TGTGCCAGCAGTGGATCCTATCTGCGCAAACTGGATGGTCAGCCCCAGCATTTT. Protein sequence: CASSGSYLRKLDGQPQHF.

This clonotype was recorded many times. V usage is TRBV29-1 and J usage is TRBJ1-1; 8 bases fit TRBD1. The CDR3 has 15 amino acids. Germline lookup yields CDR1 SQVTM and CDR2 ANQGSEA. Trimming removed 3 bases from V and 1 base from J; junction bases left unmatched: 7. CDR3 nucleotides: TGCAGCGTTGAGGGCAGGGGGCGACCGAACACTGAAGCTTTCTTT. Its translation is CSVEGRGRPNTEAFF.

This clonotype has just a few counts. The chain carries TRBV20-1 and TRBJ2-7, with 9 nucleotides matching TRBD2. V shed 5 bases and J 0 bases; nucleotides not matched to a gene: 8. The CDR3 is 15 residues long. Germline CDR1 DFQATT, CDR2 SNEGSKA (reference sequence). The CDR3 nucleotides read TGCAGTGCTGCCACGGGGGGACTAGCCTCCTACGAGCAGTACTTC. Translated, it gives CSAATGGLASYEQYF.

The chain recombines TRBV7-8 with TRBJ2-2; D gene ambiguous. Trimming pared 5 bases from V and 7 bases from J, leaving 17 bases between. The CDR3 contains 15 residues. Germline V gene sequence: CDR1 SGHVS, CDR2 FQNEAQ. The CDR3 is CASSLPGSDGGELFF. Written as DNA, the CDR3 is TGTGCCAGCAGCCTCCCTGGGTCGGATGGCGGGGAGCTGTTTTTT.

In the case of this clonotype: One junction end disagrees with the germline gene, perhaps due to a read error. The rearrangement joins TRBV11-1 to TRBJ2-3; TRBD2 matches 8 bases. The CDR3 is 12 residues long. Germline V CDR1 and CDR2: SGHAT, FQDESV (reference sequence). The CDR3 coding sequence is TGTGCCAGCAGCCCCGGCGGGGGGCGCGGGCATTTT. Translation: CASSPGGGRGHF.

At least ten counts were recorded for this clonotype. The rearrangement joins TRBV20-1 to TRBJ2-7; D remains ambiguous. Germline loops: CDR1 DFQATT, CDR2 SNEGSKA (reference sequence). Trimming removed 0 bases at V and 1 base at J, with 10 bases between. There are 14 residues in the CDR3. The CDR3 DNA sequence: TGCAGTGCTAGAGATCCGAGTCTTTCCTACGAGCAGTACGTC. The encoded protein is CSARDPSLSYEQYV.

This clonotype was counted between two and nine times. V gene TRBV20-1 combines with J gene TRBJ2-7; 7 positions match TRBD2. CDR1 DFQATT and CDR2 SNEGSKA come from the germline V gene (reference sequence). V shed 6 bases, J shed 0 bases, and the junction held 11 bases outside the gene matches. The length of the CDR3 is 15 residues. The CDR3 nucleotides read TGCAGTGCCCCTGTGGCGGGGGTAAACTCCTACGAGCAGTACTTC. It translates to CSAPVAGVNSYEQYF.

This clonotype came up many times. The chain recombines TRBV29-1 with TRBJ2-7, with D perhaps being TRBD1 or TRBD2 (6 bases each). This CDR3 comprises 12 residues. V was cut by 6 bases and J by 6 bases, with 15 bases left in between. Germline values: CDR1 SQVTM, CDR2 ANQGSEA. The CDR3 sequence: CSVGGRGGEQYV. CDR3 bases: TGCAGCGTAGGGGGGCGCGGAGGCGAGCAGTACGTC.

The rearrangement links TRBV4-1 to TRBJ2-5, with TRBD2 matching over 9 bases. Germline V lookup: CDR1 MGHRA, CDR2 YSYEKL. CDR3 length: 15 residues. The V segment lost 1 base and the J segment 2 bases; nucleotides outside the gene matches: 2. This CDR3 is CASSQGAGGQETQYF. In nucleotides, the CDR3 is TGCGCCAGCAGCCAAGGAGCGGGGGGTCAAGAGACCCAGTACTTC.

This clonotype was seen at least ten times. The chain recombines TRBV20-1 with TRBJ1-2; D remains ambiguous. V shed 5 bases and J shed 4 bases, with 26 bases lying between them. Germline loops: CDR1 DFQATT, CDR2 SNEGSKA (reference sequence). This CDR3 comprises 17 residues. As DNA, the CDR3 is TGCAGTGCTCACACCTATCCGACCATAAGGACCGGCTATGGCTACACCTTC. This translates into CSAHTYPTIRTGYGYTF.

CDR3 sequence (DNA): TGTGCCAGCAGCTCCTTGGGGACGCTGAATGAAAAACTGTTTTTT. Encoded protein: CASSSLGTLNEKLFF. The chain recombines TRBV5-6 with TRBJ1-4, with D possibly matching TRBD1 (5 bases). Germline V lookup: CDR1 SGHDT, CDR2 YYEEEE. The CDR3 has 15 residues. Trimming removed 3 bases at V and 5 bases at J, with 14 bases between.

At least ten counts were recorded for this clonotype. The V gene is TRBV20-1, the J gene TRBJ2-5; D is unclear. CDR3 length: 15 residues. The germline V gene has CDR1 DFQATT and CDR2 SNEGSKA (reference sequence). Trimming pared 0 bases from V and 1 base from J, leaving 12 bases between. CDR3 in DNA: TGCAGTGCTAGAGATCGTACGGTTTTCCAAGAGACCCAGTACTTC. The encoded protein is CSARDRTVFQETQYF.

This clonotype has at least ten counts. The V gene is TRBV12-3 or TRBV12-4, the J gene TRBJ1-1; D possibly corresponds to TRBD1 (6 bases). This CDR3 contains 14 residues. V was shortened by 7 bases and J by 0 bases, with 12 bases between the two germline ends. The CDR3 sequence is CASKRDTLNTEAFF. In DNA, the CDR3 is TGTGCCAGCAAAAGGGACACCCTGAACACTGAAGCTTTCTTT.

V is TRBV11-2 and J is TRBJ2-7; no definite D call. Germline values: CDR1 SGHAT, CDR2 FQNNGV. The V and J ends lost 5 bases and 4 bases respectively, with 12 bases between them. The CDR3 consists of 13 residues. For the CDR3, the DNA is TGTGCCAGCAGCCACTACGCAGAATACGAGCAGTACTTC. Translating it yields CASSHYAEYEQYF.

This chain joins TRBV5-1 and TRBJ2-2; TRBD1 is a possible D gene (6 bases). Trimming left V 5 bases short and J 6 bases short, with 11 bases between. Per the germline V gene, CDR1 is SGHRS and CDR2 is YFSETQ. This CDR3 has 13 residues. In DNA, the CDR3 is TGCGCCAGCAGTAACCAGGGGTCCGGGGAGCTGTTTTTT. It specifies CASSNQGSGELFF.

This chain uses TRBV7-9 with TRBJ2-6; D gene ambiguous. V was pared by 5 bases and J by 4 bases, with 9 bases between. Per germline, CDR1 SEHNR and CDR2 FQNEAQ (reference sequence). The CDR3 loop spans 14 amino acids. CDR3 in amino acids: CASSHKSGANVLTF. As DNA, the CDR3 is TGTGCCAGCAGCCACAAGTCCGGGGCCAACGTCCTGACTTTC.

V and J are TRBV7-9 and TRBJ2-7; 10 bases fit TRBD1. The CDR3 is made up of 14 amino acids. J gave up 7 bases and V 4 bases, and 7 bases lay outside the gene matches. CDR1 SEHNR and CDR2 FQNEAQ come from the germline V gene (reference sequence). CDR3 in amino acids: CASSSPDRGLEQYF. The CDR3 nucleotides are TGTGCCAGCAGCTCACCCGACAGGGGGCTGGAGCAGTACTTC.

This clonotype was seen at least ten times. This rearrangement joins TRBV20-1 to TRBJ2-5; 10 bases align to TRBD1. Unmatched junction bases numbered 6, after V lost 4 bases and J lost 7 bases. Germline V gives CDR1 DFQATT, CDR2 SNEGSKA (reference sequence). There are 13 residues in the CDR3. This CDR3 is CSAKDRDRGTQYF. The DNA for the CDR3 is TGCAGTGCTAAGGACCGGGACAGGGGGACCCAGTACTTC.

This clonotype has a count of ten or more. J is TRBJ1-1 and V is TRBV5-1; D call uncertain. Germline V gene sequence: CDR1 SGHRS, CDR2 YFSETQ. The CDR3 contains 14 residues. The V end was cut by 2 bases, the J end by 1 base, with 9 bases between. This chain's CDR3 is CASSFREPNTEAFF. Written as DNA, the CDR3 is TGCGCCAGCAGCTTTCGGGAACCGAACACTGAAGCTTTCTTT.

In the case of this clonotype: Being one base from a much bigger clone, this may be a read error. The CDR3 DNA is TGTGCCACCGGTGACGGTTCCGGGGCAGATACGCAGTATTTT. Protein product: CATGDGSGADTQYF. The chain joins TRBV24-1 to TRBJ2-3, with D perhaps TRBD2 (5 bases). The CDR3 is 14 amino acids. The germline V gene has CDR1 KGHDR and CDR2 SFDVKD.

This clonotype came up a few times. The DNA of the CDR3 is TGCAGCGTGGAGCAGGGGAACACTGAAGCTTTCTTT. This codes for CSVEQGNTEAFF. The chain recombines TRBV29-1 with TRBJ1-1; weak D call: TRBD1 (5 bases). Deletions cut 6 bases from V and 1 base from J, with 9 bases between. The germline CDR1 and CDR2 sequences are SQVTM and ANQGSEA. The CDR3 consists of 12 residues.

This clonotype was seen many times. J is TRBJ2-1 and V is TRBV10-3; 12 bases agree with TRBD2. V lost 4 bases to trimming and J lost 6 bases; unmatched junction nucleotides: 7. The CDR3 sequence is 16 residues long. In germline, CDR1 is ENHRY, CDR2 SYGVKD. The CDR3 here is CAISARLAGVGNEQFF. The CDR3 nucleotides are TGTGCCATCAGTGCAAGACTAGCGGGGGTAGGCAATGAGCAGTTCTTC.

This clonotype was counted once. This chain joins TRBV4-3 and TRBJ1-4; unclear D gene. The germline gives CDR1 LGHNA, CDR2 YSLEER. This CDR3 has 16 amino acids. V lost 0 bases and J lost 5, with 13 bases in between. The CDR3 region is CASSQDLGPENEKLFF. As DNA, the CDR3 is TGCGCCAGCAGCCAAGATCTCGGCCCGGAGAATGAAAAACTGTTTTTT.